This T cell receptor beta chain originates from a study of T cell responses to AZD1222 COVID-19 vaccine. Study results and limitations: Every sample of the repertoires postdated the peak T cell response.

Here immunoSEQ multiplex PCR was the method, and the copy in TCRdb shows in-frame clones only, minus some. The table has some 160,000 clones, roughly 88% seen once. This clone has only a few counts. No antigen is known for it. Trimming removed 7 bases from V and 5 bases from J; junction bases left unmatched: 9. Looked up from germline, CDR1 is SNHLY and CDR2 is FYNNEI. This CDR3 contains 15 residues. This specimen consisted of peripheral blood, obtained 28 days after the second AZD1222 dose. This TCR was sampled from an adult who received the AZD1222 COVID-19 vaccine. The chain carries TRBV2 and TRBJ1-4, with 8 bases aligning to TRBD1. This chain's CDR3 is CASTRLTGENEKLFF. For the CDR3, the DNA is TGTGCCAGCACGCGCCTGACAGGGGAAAATGAAAAACTGTTTTTT. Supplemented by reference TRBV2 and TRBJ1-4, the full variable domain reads EPEVTQTPSHQVTQMGQEVILRCVPISNHLYFYWYRQILGQKVEFLVSFYNNEISEKSEIFDDQFSVERPDGSNFTLKIRSTKLEDSAMYFCASTRLTGENEKLFFGSGTQLSVL.